A single sample gave rise to the 29 T cell receptor beta chains below, sequenced in a study of CD8 T cells in Susac syndrome. Random hexamers were used to reverse transcribe the RNA input (roughly 0.5 to 1 ug). TCRdb redid the calling of the immunoSEQ multiplex PCR reads with MiXCR, one entry per CDR3 protein. The sample comprises 250,000 to 300,000 distinct CDR3 sequences, 70% to 90% of which are singletons, and around 0.12% rests with the top ten. The sequenced sample consisted of CD8+ T cells from PBMCs. The receptor set was obtained from a human donor with multiple sclerosis.

This clonotype was detected only once. This rearrangement joins TRBV29-1 to TRBJ1-6; D unresolved. Germline V gives CDR1 SQVTM, CDR2 ANQGSEA. CDR3 length equals 11 residues. Here the CDR3 DNA reads TGCACTCATAAGGCGGGTTCACCCCTCCACTTT. As protein: CTHKAGSPLHF.

The CDR3: CASSFGLALYNEQFF. The CDR3 DNA follows: TGTGCCAGCAGTTTCGGGCTAGCGCTTTACAATGAGCAGTTCTTC. The V gene is TRBV27, the J gene TRBJ2-1, with D perhaps matching TRBD2 (6 bases). This CDR3 has 15 amino acids. V lost 3 bases and J lost 4, with 13 bases in between. The V gene's germline CDR1 is MNHEY and CDR2 SMNVEV (reference sequence).

The count of this clonotype is one. The CDR3 loop is CASSLGAGPNEKLFF. The DNA for the CDR3 is TGTGCCAGCAGCTTAGGGGCAGGACCTAATGAAAAACTGTTTTTT. The chain recombines TRBV7-9 with TRBJ1-4; D not certain. The V end was cut by 1 base, the J end by 3 bases, with 9 bases between. Germline-derived CDR1 and CDR2 are SEHNR and FQNEAQ (reference sequence). The CDR3 sequence is 15 residues long. The full variable domain, completed using reference TRBV7-9 and TRBJ1-4, is DTGVSQNPRHKITKRGQNVTFRCDPISEHNRLYWYRQTLGQGPEFLTYFQNEAQLEKSRLLSDRFSAERPKGSFSTLEIQRTEQGDSAMYLCASSLGAGPNEKLFFGSGTQLSVL.

This sequence joins TRBV9 and TRBJ2-7; 13 bases fit TRBD2. The V gene end was trimmed by 3 bases and the J gene end by 6 bases; junction bases not matched to a gene: 3. Germline V gives CDR1 SGDLS, CDR2 YYNGEE. The CDR3 totals 14 residues. CDR3 DNA sequence: TGTGCCAGCAGCGGGACTAGCGGGAGCCCCGAGCAGTACTTC. Translated, it gives CASSGTSGSPEQYF.

This clonotype was observed a single time. The genes are TRBV19 and TRBJ2-2; D perhaps matches TRBD1 (6 bases). The CDR3 is made up of 16 amino acids. The germline gives CDR1 LNHDA, CDR2 SQIVND (reference sequence). V was clipped by 6 bases and J by 7 bases, with 21 bases between them. The CDR3 region has the DNA TGTGCCAGTAGATCCCCTCTTGGGGGCGCGAGCGGGGAGCTGTTTTTT. It encodes CASRSPLGGASGELFF. The complete variable domain, with remaining parts taken from reference TRBV19 and TRBJ2-2, reads DGGITQSPKYLFRKEGQNVTLSCEQNLNHDAMYWYRQDPGQGLRLIYYSQIVNDFQKGDIAEGYSVSREKKESFPLTVTSAQKNPTAFYLCASRSPLGGASGELFFGEGSRLTVL.

The chain joins TRBV7-9 to TRBJ2-1; 11 positions agree with TRBD2. Germline-derived CDR1 and CDR2 are SEHNR and FQNEAQ (reference sequence). The J segment lost 4 bases and the V segment lost 6 bases, leaving 5 bases of the junction unmatched. The CDR3 has 15 residues. CDR3 coding DNA: TGTGCCAGCAGAGGGGGACTAGCGGCGTACAATGAGCAGTTCTTC. This encodes CASRGGLAAYNEQFF.

The chain carries TRBV13 and TRBJ1-3, with D perhaps matching TRBD1 (5 bases). V was cut by 4 bases and J by 3 bases, with 13 bases left in between. Per germline, CDR1 PRHDT and CDR2 FYEKMQ (reference sequence). The CDR3 consists of 15 residues. The CDR3 nucleotides read TGTGCCAGCAGCTACCGATCAGGGTATGGAAACACCATATATTTT. It encodes CASSYRSGYGNTIYF.

In this sample, this clonotype turned up a few times. The gene calls are TRBV30 and TRBJ2-7; D uncertain. Germline loops: CDR1 GTSNPN, CDR2 SVGIG (reference sequence). The CDR3 has 12 amino acids. Trimming took 0 bases from V and 3 from J, leaving 6 bases between them. The CDR3 DNA follows: TGTGCCTGGAGTGTCCGGAGCTACGAGCAGTACTTC. It codes for CAWSVRSYEQYF.

This sequence joins TRBV3-1 and TRBJ2-7; D uncertain. Trimming cost V 1 base and J 5 bases, with 12 bases left between them. The length of the CDR3 is 14 residues. Germline CDR1 LGHDT, CDR2 YNNKEL (reference sequence). The CDR3 is CASSQGAFPHEQYF. CDR3 coding DNA: TGTGCCAGCAGCCAAGGGGCCTTTCCTCACGAGCAGTACTTC.

This clonotype was seen only a few times. The chain recombines TRBV6-1 with TRBJ2-7, with a weak D call TRBD1 (5 bases). The CDR3 spans 12 residues. The V end was cut by 1 base, the J end by 5 bases, with 6 bases between. Germline assignment: CDR1 MNHNS and CDR2 SASEGT. Here the CDR3 reads CASSEGGDEQYF. The CDR3 DNA is TGTGCCAGCAGTGAAGGGGGCGACGAGCAGTACTTC.

V and J are TRBV29-1 and TRBJ1-6, with TRBD1 as a possible D gene (5 bases). Germline assignment: CDR1 SQVTM and CDR2 ANQGSEA. The CDR3 sequence is 13 residues long. The V and J ends lost 4 bases and 6 bases respectively, with 10 bases between them. CDR3 protein: CSVAQGSNSPLHF. As DNA, the CDR3 is TGCAGCGTTGCTCAGGGCTCTAATTCACCCCTCCACTTT.

This chain uses TRBV12-3 or TRBV12-4 with TRBJ1-1; no reliable D call. The CDR3 runs to 15 residues. V shed 6 bases and J shed 1 base, with 15 bases lying between them. The CDR3 nucleotides are TGTGCCAGCAGCCAACCTCCGACGGCGAACACTGAAGCTTTCTTT. The encoded protein is CASSQPPTANTEAFF.

The chain uses TRBV27 and TRBJ2-1; D unclear. Germline CDR1 is MNHEY and CDR2 is SMNVEV (reference sequence). This CDR3 region has 14 residues. Trimming took 2 bases from V and 7 from J, leaving 12 bases between them. CDR3 sequence (DNA): TGTGCCAGCAGTTTAAAGTCGGCTTGGAATGAGCAGTTCTTC. As protein: CASSLKSAWNEQFF.

The chain uses TRBV4-2 and TRBJ2-5; 8 bases fit TRBD2. V was pared by 0 bases and J by 1 base, with 1 base of the junction left unmatched. Germline CDR1 reads LGHNA; CDR2 reads YNFKEQ. This CDR3 has 15 residues. The CDR3 DNA follows: TGTGCCAGCAGCCAAGAAACTAGCGGCCAAGAGACCCAGTACTTC. Translated, it gives CASSQETSGQETQYF.

This chain uses TRBV7-9 with TRBJ1-1, with D perhaps TRBD1 (5 bases). V was trimmed by 5 bases and J by 0 bases, leaving 10 bases between them. CDR3 length: 14 amino acids. The germline CDR1 and CDR2 sequences are SEHNR and FQNEAQ (reference sequence). CDR3 sequence (DNA): TGTGCCAGCAGCGACAGATCTTTGAACACTGAAGCTTTCTTT. This encodes CASSDRSLNTEAFF.

The gene calls are TRBV2 and TRBJ2-7; the D call may be TRBD1 or TRBD2 (5 bases each). The CDR3 loop spans 13 amino acids. V gave up 6 bases and J gave up 6 bases, with 15 bases separating them. The germline CDR1 and CDR2 sequences are SNHLY and FYNNEI. CDR3 DNA sequence: TGTGCCAGCAGGGGGCTAGAGGGTCGCGAGCAGTACTTC. Translated, it gives CASRGLEGREQYF.

This clonotype was observed a few times. V and J are TRBV6-5 and TRBJ1-1, with D tentatively TRBD1 (5 bases). CDR1 and CDR2 from the germline V gene are MNHEY and SVGAGI. Trimming took 2 bases from V and 1 from J, leaving 11 bases between them. The CDR3 sequence is 15 residues long. CDR3: CASSYQGWGNTEAFF. CDR3 nucleotide sequence: TGTGCCAGCAGTTACCAGGGTTGGGGGAACACTGAAGCTTTCTTT.

The chain is built from TRBV15 and TRBJ2-5; D remains ambiguous. This CDR3 is built from 11 residues. The V gene's germline CDR1 is LNHNV and CDR2 YYDKDF (reference sequence). V was pared by 5 bases and J by 6 bases, with 7 bases between. Here the CDR3 DNA reads TGTGCCACCAGCGGTGGGAAGACCCAGTACTTC. Its protein is CATSGGKTQYF.

The V call is TRBV19, the J call TRBJ2-1, with unresolved D. Germline V gene data show CDR1 as LNHDA and CDR2 as SQIVND (reference sequence). The CDR3 is 15 amino acids. V was clipped by 5 bases and J by 0 bases, with 11 bases between them. CDR3 nucleotide sequence: TGTGCCAGTAGTTGGCAGACGAGCTCCTACAATGAGCAGTTCTTC. Encoded protein: CASSWQTSSYNEQFF.

In this sample, this clonotype turned up a few times. This chain joins TRBV27 and TRBJ2-5; D gene unclear. Germline assignment: CDR1 MNHEY and CDR2 SMNVEV (reference sequence). V was shortened by 6 bases and J by 1 base, with 3 bases between the two germline ends. CDR3 length: 11 amino acids. For the CDR3, the DNA is TGTGCCAGCAGATTCCAAGAGACCCAGTACTTC. Its protein is CASRFQETQYF.

The chain has TRBV18 and TRBJ2-3; no definite D call. V lost 1 base and J 1 base, leaving 6 bases between the germline ends. The CDR3 runs to 14 residues. Per germline, CDR1 KGHSH and CDR2 LQKENI. The CDR3: CASSPQPGTDTQYF. The CDR3 DNA sequence: TGTGCCAGCTCACCACAACCGGGCACAGATACGCAGTATTTT.

V gene TRBV15 combines with J gene TRBJ1-5; D unclear. The length of the CDR3 is 17 residues. Germline CDR1 LNHNV, CDR2 YYDKDF (reference sequence). V lost 0 bases and J lost 0, with 12 bases in between. In nucleotides, the CDR3 is TGTGCCACCAGCAGAGATCGCGCCGGGGATAGCAATCAGCCCCAGCATTTT. This gives the protein CATSRDRAGDSNQPQHF.

The rearrangement uses TRBV12-3 or TRBV12-4 and TRBJ2-7; D is perhaps TRBD1 (6 bases). The CDR3 is 14 residues long. Trimming removed 6 bases from V and 0 bases from J, with 12 bases in between. CDR3 sequence: CASSKTGLSYEQYF. In DNA form, the CDR3 reads TGTGCCAGCAGCAAGACAGGCCTCTCCTACGAGCAGTACTTC.

The chain employs TRBV7-2 and TRBJ2-7, with D tentatively TRBD2 (6 bases). CDR1 is SGHTA, CDR2 FQGNSA, per germline. Deletions cut 5 bases from V and 0 bases from J, with 14 bases between. The CDR3 is made up of 15 amino acids. The CDR3 DNA sequence: TGTGCCAGCAGCCGACCTAGCGTCAGCTCCTACGAGCAGTACTTC. The encoded protein is CASSRPSVSSYEQYF.

The rearrangement uses TRBV10-1 and TRBJ1-1, with TRBD1 matching over 7 bases. Trimming removed 2 bases from V and 1 base from J; junction bases left unmatched: 13. Germline-derived CDR1 and CDR2 are WNHNN and SYGVQD (reference sequence). The CDR3 is made up of 18 amino acids. CDR3 DNA: TGCGCCAGCAGTGAGACGGACAGGCGGAAGGGAAGGAACACTGAAGCTTTCTTT. Translation: CASSETDRRKGRNTEAFF.

This clonotype was found a few times. This rearrangement joins TRBV19 to TRBJ2-7; 9 nucleotides match TRBD1. V gave up 5 bases and J gave up 5 bases; unmatched junction bases: 10. Germline CDR1 LNHDA, CDR2 SQIVND (reference sequence). The length of the CDR3 is 15 residues. Here the CDR3 DNA reads TGTGCCAGTAGTGTCCTCCGGGACAGGGCTCACGAGCAGTACTTC. This codes for CASSVLRDRAHEQYF.

The genes are TRBV9 and TRBJ1-2; the match to TRBD1 covers 8 bases. The CDR3 sequence is 13 residues long. CDR1 is SGDLS, CDR2 YYNGEE, per germline. After removal of 6 bases from V and 2 bases from J, the junction contained 3 bases not matched to a gene. The CDR3 loop reads CASTDRGNYGYTF. For the CDR3, the DNA is TGTGCCAGCACCGACAGGGGAAACTATGGCTACACCTTC.

The chain employs TRBV7-9 and TRBJ2-2, with D possibly being TRBD2 (5 bases). Germline assignment: CDR1 SEHNR and CDR2 FQNEAQ (reference sequence). CDR3 size: 15 residues. The V end was cut by 2 bases, the J end by 7 bases, with 14 bases between. CDR3 coding DNA: TGTGCCAGCAGCTTACTAGCTGATTATGGCGGGGAGCTGTTTTTT. This sequence encodes CASSLLADYGGELFF.

The V and J genes are TRBV4-1 and TRBJ2-1; 8 nucleotides align to TRBD2. V trimming: 2 bases; J trimming: 3 bases; junction bases outside the gene matches: 0. CDR3 length equals 14 residues. CDR1 and CDR2 (germline): MGHRA, YSYEKL. The CDR3 reads CASSQLAGYNEQFF. CDR3 coding DNA: TGCGCCAGCAGCCAACTAGCGGGCTACAATGAGCAGTTCTTC.